These T cell receptor beta chains were read from a single sample in a study of cytomegalovirus exposure and HLA in healthy donors. Here immunoSEQ multiplex PCR was the method, and the copy in TCRdb shows in-frame clones only, minus some. The profile shows approximately 61,000 clones, about 61% of them singletons. The sequenced sample consisted of PBMCs. Every receptor here comes from a woman aged 50 to 60 in good health and CMV-seronegative. CDR3s include the opening cysteine and the closing phenylalanine or tryptophan. D genes are given only for firm matches. Rows give clone size only sometimes, using once, few, many, or a class for an expanded clone.

v_call	j_call	cdr3_length	d_call	clone_size	cdr3_nt	cdr3_aa
TRBV5-1	TRBJ2-7	16	TRBD1	few	TGCGCCAGCAGCTCGGAACGGGGACAGGGCATCAACGAGCAGTACTTC	CASSSERGQGINEQYF
TRBV27	TRBJ2-5	16	NA	NA	TGTGCCAGTAGGACCCACAGGGAGGGGTACCAAGAGACCCAGTACTTC	CASRTHREGYQETQYF
TRBV28	TRBJ2-2	18	TRBD1	NA	TGTGCCAGCAGTTTATACACCGGGACAGGGAGTAGCGTCGGGGAGCTGTTTTTT	CASSLYTGTGSSVGELFF
TRBV7-8	TRBJ1-4	12	NA	NA	TGTGCCAGCAGCTTACAGGGTGGGAAACTGTTTTTT	CASSLQGGKLFF
TRBV19	TRBJ1-5	15	TRBD1	NA	TGTGCCAGTAGCGACGACAGGGGAGTAGGTCAGCCCCAGCATTTT	CASSDDRGVGQPQHF
TRBV5-1	TRBJ2-1	15	NA	NA	TGCGCCAGCAGCTTCGTGGTGGTTGGCAACAATGAGCAGTTCTTC	CASSFVVVGNNEQFF
TRBV5-1	TRBJ2-5	15	NA	NA	TGCGCCAGCAGCTCTCGGCAACGGGGACAAGAGACCCAGTACTTC	CASSSRQRGQETQYF
TRBV6-4	TRBJ1-5	16	NA	NA	TGTGCCAGCATTCCGGAAGGGGGAACGGGCAATCAGCCCCAGCATTTT	CASIPEGGTGNQPQHF
TRBV12-5	TRBJ1-3	13	NA	NA	TGTGCTAGTGGTTTGGGGCACGGAAACACCATATATTTT	CASGLGHGNTIYF
TRBV5-1	TRBJ2-1	18	TRBD2	NA	TGCGCCAGCAGCTTGGTCCTACTAGCGTCGAGCTCCTACAATGAGCAGTTCTTC	CASSLVLLASSSYNEQFF
TRBV19	TRBJ1-4	15	TRBD1	NA	TGTGCCAGCTGGGACAGGGGGCATGCTAATGAAAAACTGTTTTTT	CASWDRGHANEKLFF
TRBV7-2	TRBJ2-3	17	TRBD2	NA	TGTGCCACCCAGCTTAATCTGCGGGAGGTCGGCCGGGATACGCAGTATTTT	CATQLNLREVGRDTQYF
TRBV7-2	TRBJ2-3	15	NA	NA	TGTGCCAGCACCTCATACCAGACAGCCACAGATACGCAGTATTTT	CASTSYQTATDTQYF
TRBV21-1	TRBJ2-5	14	NA	NA	NA	CASTVGSGAETQYF
TRBV7-6	TRBJ1-5	13	NA	NA	TGTGCCAGCAGCGCCGGACAATCTCAGCCCCAGCATTTT	CASSAGQSQPQHF
TRBV9	TRBJ2-3	18	TRBD2	NA	TGTGCCAGCAGCGCGCGTCCGGGACTAGCGGGAGCCTCGGATACGCAGTATTTT	CASSARPGLAGASDTQYF
TRBV28	TRBJ2-7	14	TRBD1	NA	TGTGCCAGCACTCCCGGACAGGGGTGGGGGGAGCAGTACTTC	CASTPGQGWGEQYF
TRBV6-5	TRBJ2-7	15	NA	few	TGTGCCAGCAGAGACCTGGACTTTAGCTCCTACGAGCAGTACTTC	CASRDLDFSSYEQYF
TRBV27	TRBJ1-4	17	NA	few	TGTGCCAGCAGTCCCTCGAAGAACCCGGTGTCCGGTGAAAAACTGTTTTTT	CASSPSKNPVSGEKLFF
TRBV6-5	TRBJ2-7	12	NA	medium-sized	TGTGCCAGCAGTCCCAAGGGGTACGAGCAGTACTTC	CASSPKGYEQYF
TRBV4-3	TRBJ2-3	15	TRBD2	NA	TGCGCCAGCAGCCTAAGGGAGGGAGGCACAGATACGCAGTATTTT	CASSLREGGTDTQYF
TRBV6-5	TRBJ2-5	13	NA	NA	TGTGCCAGCAGTTTGGGGCCCCAAGAGACCCAGTACTTC	CASSLGPQETQYF
TRBV29-1	TRBJ2-2	15	NA	few	TGCAGCGTTAAGACAGGCCAAACGAACACCGGGGAGCTGTTTTTT	CSVKTGQTNTGELFF
TRBV4-1	TRBJ2-7	14	NA	few	TGCGCCAGCAGCCGGGACGCGGGGCCCTACGAGCAGTACTTC	CASSRDAGPYEQYF
TRBV30	TRBJ1-1	14	TRBD1	NA	TGTGCCTGGAGCCCCGACAGGGAACGGAGGGAAGCTTTCTTT	CAWSPDRERREAFF
TRBV5-1	TRBJ2-5	14	TRBD1	NA	TGCGCCAGCAGCTCGTGGACAGGGAAAGAGACCCAGTACTTC	CASSSWTGKETQYF
TRBV25-1	TRBJ2-2	17	TRBD2	once	TGTGCCAGCAGTGAACTTTATCGTAGCGGGAGCTCCGGGGAGCTGTTTTTT	CASSELYRSGSSGELFF
TRBV7-2	TRBJ2-5	16	TRBD2	once	TGTGCCAGCAGACTTTCCGGGACTAGCGGTGGGGAGACCCAGTACTTC	CASRLSGTSGGETQYF
TRBV29-1	TRBJ1-1	12	NA	NA	TGCAGCGTTGTAGCATCCCACACTGAAGCTTTCTTT	CSVVASHTEAFF
TRBV27	TRBJ2-2	15	TRBD1	NA	TGTGCCAGCAGTGCTGACAGGGGGGCAACCGGGGAGCTGTTTTTT	CASSADRGATGELFF
TRBV5-4	TRBJ1-2	13	TRBD1	few	TGTGCCAGCAGCCCTACACAGGGGGATGGCTACACCTTC	CASSPTQGDGYTF
TRBV19	TRBJ2-5	13	NA	NA	TGTGCCAGTAGCAAACTCCGTTGGGAGACCCAGTACTTC	CASSKLRWETQYF
TRBV9	TRBJ1-1	14	NA	NA	TGTGCCAGCAGCCCCAGCAGGAGGCCGAACTTAGCTTTCTTT	CASSPSRRPNLAFF
TRBV11-2	TRBJ1-2	15	NA	few	TGTGCCAGCAGCTTGTTTGCAGGGATAAACTATGGCTACACCTTC	CASSLFAGINYGYTF
TRBV4-2	TRBJ1-2	18	TRBD1	medium-sized	TGTGCCAGCAGCCAAGATCAGAGACAGGGGGCCACGAGACCCGGCTACACCTTC	CASSQDQRQGATRPGYTF
TRBV6-5	TRBJ2-6	16	TRBD1	few	TGTGCCAGCAGTTATCAGGGGACAGCTGGGGCCAACGTCCTGACTTTC	CASSYQGTAGANVLTF
TRBV2	TRBJ2-2	14	TRBD1	NA	TGTGCCAGCAGGACCGGGACAGGGGTCGGGGAGCTGTTTTTT	CASRTGTGVGELFF
TRBV11-2	TRBJ2-7	14	NA	NA	TGTGCCAGCAGCTTAGGAGGGATACCCTACGAGCAGTACTTC	CASSLGGIPYEQYF
TRBV2	TRBJ2-5	13	NA	NA	TGTGCCAGCACTCCCGGACTGCAAGAGACCCAGTACTTC	CASTPGLQETQYF
TRBV18	TRBJ1-1	16	NA	NA	TGTGCCAGCTCCCCCCCCGGGCAGGGGCCAGCCACTGAAGCTTTCTTT	CASSPPGQGPATEAFF
TRBV5-6	TRBJ2-7	11	NA	NA	TGTGCCAGCAGCAGCTTCTACGAGCAGTACTTC	CASSSFYEQYF
TRBV7-8	TRBJ2-5	19	TRBD2	NA	TGTGCCAGCAGCTTAGTGGTTGGGCTAGCGGGGGGCCACCAAGAGACCCAGTACTTC	CASSLVVGLAGGHQETQYF
TRBV19	TRBJ2-1	16	TRBD1	NA	TGTGCCAGTAGTACCCGGGGACAGGGATCCTACAATGAGCAGTTCTTC	CASSTRGQGSYNEQFF
TRBV7-8	TRBJ1-2	14	NA	NA	TGTGCCAGCAGCTTAGGGCCCCAGCCGGGGGGCTACACCTTC	CASSLGPQPGGYTF
TRBV4-1	TRBJ2-7	15	TRBD1	NA	TGCGCCAGCAGCGTGTCGACAGGGGGAACCTACGAGCAGTACTTC	CASSVSTGGTYEQYF
TRBV29-1	TRBJ2-7	14	NA	NA	TGCAGCGTTGATCCGGGTGTAGGAACCTACGAGCAGTACTTC	CSVDPGVGTYEQYF
TRBV9	TRBJ2-3	14	NA	NA	TGTGCCAGCAGCGTAACGGCGGCCACAGATACGCAGTATTTT	CASSVTAATDTQYF